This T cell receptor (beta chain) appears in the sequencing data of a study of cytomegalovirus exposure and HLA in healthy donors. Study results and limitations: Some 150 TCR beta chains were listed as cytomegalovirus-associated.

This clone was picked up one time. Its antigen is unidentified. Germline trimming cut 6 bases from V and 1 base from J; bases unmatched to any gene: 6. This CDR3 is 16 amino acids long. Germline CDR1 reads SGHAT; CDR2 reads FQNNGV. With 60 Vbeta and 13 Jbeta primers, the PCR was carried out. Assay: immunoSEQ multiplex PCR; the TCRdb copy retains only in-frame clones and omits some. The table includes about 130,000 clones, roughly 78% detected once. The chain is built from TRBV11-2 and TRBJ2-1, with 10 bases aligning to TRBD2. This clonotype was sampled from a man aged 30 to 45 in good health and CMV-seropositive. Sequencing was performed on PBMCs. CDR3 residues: CASRPQAGGSYNEQFF. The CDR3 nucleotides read TGTGCCAGCAGACCACAAGCGGGAGGGTCCTACAATGAGCAGTTCTTC.